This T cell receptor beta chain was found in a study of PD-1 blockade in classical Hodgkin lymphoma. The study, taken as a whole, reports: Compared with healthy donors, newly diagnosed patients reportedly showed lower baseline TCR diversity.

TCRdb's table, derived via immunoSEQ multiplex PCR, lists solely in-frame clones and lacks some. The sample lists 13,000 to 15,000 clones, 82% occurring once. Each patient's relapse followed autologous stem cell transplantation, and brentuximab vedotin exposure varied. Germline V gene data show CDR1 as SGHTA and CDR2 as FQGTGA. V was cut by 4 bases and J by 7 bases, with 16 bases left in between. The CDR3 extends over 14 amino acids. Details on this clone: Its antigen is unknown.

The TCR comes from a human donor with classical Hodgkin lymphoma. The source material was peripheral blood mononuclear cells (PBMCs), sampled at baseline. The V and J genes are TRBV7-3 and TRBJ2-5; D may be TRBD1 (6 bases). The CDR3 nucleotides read TGTGCCAGCAGCTCGCAGGGGAACGTTGCGACCCAGTACTTC. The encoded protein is CASSSQGNVATQYF.